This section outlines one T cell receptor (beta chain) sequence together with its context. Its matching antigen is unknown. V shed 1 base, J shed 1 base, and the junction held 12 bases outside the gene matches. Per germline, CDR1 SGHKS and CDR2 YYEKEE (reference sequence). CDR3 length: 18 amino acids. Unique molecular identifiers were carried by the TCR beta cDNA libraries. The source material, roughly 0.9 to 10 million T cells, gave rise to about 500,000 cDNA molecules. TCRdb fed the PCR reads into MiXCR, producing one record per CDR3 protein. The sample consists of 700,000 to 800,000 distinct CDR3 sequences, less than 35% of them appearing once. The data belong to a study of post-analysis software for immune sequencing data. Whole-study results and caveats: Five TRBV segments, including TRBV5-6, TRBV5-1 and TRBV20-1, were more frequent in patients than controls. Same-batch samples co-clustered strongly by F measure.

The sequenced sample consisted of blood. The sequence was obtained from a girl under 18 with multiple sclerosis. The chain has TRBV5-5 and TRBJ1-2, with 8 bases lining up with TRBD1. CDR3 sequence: CASSLLPRGQQVNYGYTF. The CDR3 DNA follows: TGTGCCAGCAGCTTGTTGCCCAGGGGGCAGCAGGTTAACTATGGCTACACCTTC.